These 10 T cell receptor beta chains came from one sample sequenced in a study of pediatric ulcerative colitis. Only in-frame clones appear in the TCRdb table, and some are missing; sequencing was by immunoSEQ multiplex PCR. The sample lists 55,000 to 70,000 clones, about nine tenths occurring once. The sample was blood. The source of these receptors is a boy under 18 who was a control in a study of pediatric ulcerative colitis.

The chain recombines TRBV28 with TRBJ2-7, with TRBD1 matching over 8 bases. CDR3 size: 14 residues. V lost 6 bases and J lost 2; bases outside the gene matches: 6. CDR1 is MDHEN, CDR2 SYDVKM, per germline. DNA for the CDR3: TGTGCCAGCAGGCCCCGGACAGGGACCTACGAGCAGTACTTC. It specifies CASRPRTGTYEQYF.

The chain uses TRBV25-1 and TRBJ2-7, with a possible D match to TRBD2 (6 bases). Germline CDR1 MGHDK, CDR2 SYGVNS. Between the trimmed V and J ends, which lost 6 bases and 6 bases, there was a span of 12 bases. The CDR3 totals 12 residues. The CDR3 region has the DNA TGTGCCAGCAGCACCGTGGGAGGCGAGCAGTACTTC. Residues: CASSTVGGEQYF.

V usage is TRBV19 and J usage is TRBJ1-2; TRBD1 agrees at 8 bases. Germline CDR1 is LNHDA and CDR2 is SQIVND (reference sequence). V trimming: 8 bases; J trimming: 3 bases; junction bases outside the gene matches: 5. CDR3 length: 13 amino acids. The CDR3 here is CASHGQGDYGYTF. Written as DNA, the CDR3 is TGTGCCAGTCATGGACAGGGAGACTATGGCTACACCTTC.

The chain carries TRBV28 and TRBJ2-7; 11 bases fit TRBD2. Germline assignment: CDR1 MDHEN and CDR2 SYDVKM. Trimming removed 5 bases from V and 6 bases from J; junction bases left unmatched: 9. The CDR3 is 15 amino acids. The CDR3 here is CASSRSSGRSGEQYF. The CDR3 coding sequence is TGTGCCAGCAGTCGATCTAGCGGGAGGTCGGGCGAGCAGTACTTC. Filled out from reference TRBV28 and TRBJ2-7, the complete variable domain reads DVKVTQSSRYLVKRTGEKVFLECVQDMDHENMFWYRQDPGLGLRLIYFSYDVKMKEKGDIPEGYSVSREKKERFSLILESASTNQTSMYLCASSRSSGRSGEQYFGPGTRLTVT.

This clone appeared a single time. This sequence joins TRBV9 and TRBJ2-3; D remains ambiguous. This CDR3 region has 14 residues. Trimming stripped 0 bases from V and 0 bases from J, with 5 bases between. Germline-derived CDR1 and CDR2 are SGDLS and YYNGEE. CDR3 nucleotides: TGTGCCAGCAGCGTAGGGCCTAGCACAGATACGCAGTATTTT. This translates into CASSVGPSTDTQYF. The whole variable domain, filled in from reference TRBV9 and TRBJ2-3, reads DSGVTQTPKHLITATGQRVTLRCSPRSGDLSVYWYQQSLDQGLQFLIQYYNGEERAKGNILERFSAQQFPDLHSELNLSSLELGDSALYFCASSVGPSTDTQYFGPGTRLTVL.

CDR3 bases: TGTGCCAGCTCACAGAATCCGGGACAAACTGAAAAACTGTTTTTT. It encodes CASSQNPGQTEKLFF. The rearrangement joins TRBV18 to TRBJ1-4, with D possibly TRBD1 on 6 matching bases. V lost 4 bases to trimming and J lost 7 bases, with 16 bases between them. CDR1 and CDR2 from the germline V gene are KGHSH and LQKENI. The CDR3 loop spans 15 amino acids.

This clone was seen a few times. The J gene is TRBJ1-2, the V gene TRBV7-2; TRBD1 aligns across 8 bases. The germline gives CDR1 SGHTA, CDR2 FQGNSA. The CDR3 sequence is 15 residues long. V trimming: 5 bases; J trimming: 8 bases; junction bases outside the gene matches: 13. The CDR3 DNA sequence: TGTGCCAGCAGCCTCGGGACAGGCCTTCCGAGCGGCTACACCTTC. It translates to CASSLGTGLPSGYTF.

The V and J genes are TRBV7-8 and TRBJ2-7; 7 nucleotides match TRBD2. The CDR3 length is 15 residues. Germline V CDR1 and CDR2: SGHVS, FQNEAQ. Trimming cost V 1 base and J 2 bases; bases outside gene matches: 5. The CDR3 coding sequence is TGTGCCAGCAGCTTAGATAAGGGGAGGGCCTACGAGCAGTACTTC. This codes for CASSLDKGRAYEQYF.

The V call is TRBV28, the J call TRBJ1-5; possible D gene TRBD1, 6 bases. This CDR3 has 13 residues. The V end lost 8 bases, the J end lost 6 bases, and 14 bases lay between the germline ends. The germline V gene has CDR1 MDHEN and CDR2 SYDVKM. The CDR3 loop reads CASGTGKVQPQHF. CDR3 DNA sequence: TGTGCCAGCGGAACAGGGAAGGTTCAGCCCCAGCATTTT.

The V call is TRBV19, the J call TRBJ2-1; D is possibly TRBD1 or TRBD2 (5 bases each). The germline V and J ends were trimmed by 7 bases and 3 bases, with 13 bases remaining between them. Germline V CDR1 and CDR2: LNHDA, SQIVND (reference sequence). This CDR3 region has 14 residues. The CDR3 region is CASIEGSNYNEQFF. The CDR3 coding sequence is TGTGCCAGTATTGAGGGGTCCAACTACAATGAGCAGTTCTTC.